The next 21 T cell receptor beta chains were all read from a single sample in a study of T-cell reconstitution after alpha-beta-depleted transplantation in children. Unique molecular identifiers were incorporated when the TCRbeta library was constructed. Using its own MiXCR run on the PCR reads, TCRdb lists one record per CDR3 protein. The sample shows some 290,000 distinct CDR3 sequences, around 25% of them seen only once. Here the sequenced sample was PBMCs, mostly from graft donor cells, taken 180 days after TCRalphabeta/CD19-depleted stem cell transplant. The source of these receptors is a male patient between 10 and 17 years old who had a stem cell transplant for acute lymphoblastic leukemia, so the T cells may come from the graft donor.

The chain employs TRBV20-1 and TRBJ2-7; TRBD2 matches at 8 bases. After removal of 8 bases from V and 1 base from J, the junction contained 7 bases not matched to a gene. Germline values: CDR1 DFQATT, CDR2 SNEGSKA (reference sequence). The CDR3 runs to 13 residues. The CDR3 here is CSTLTSGSYEQYF. The CDR3 DNA is TGCAGTACACTTACTAGCGGATCCTACGAGCAGTACTTC.

V gene TRBV7-2 combines with J gene TRBJ2-1, with no clear D. With 2 bases removed from V and 10 bases from J, the gap between germline ends came to 12 bases. The CDR3 sequence is 13 residues long. Germline values: CDR1 SGHTA, CDR2 FQGNSA. The CDR3 DNA is TGTGCCAGCAGCTTAATCGGCGTACGCGAGCAGTTCTTC. Translation: CASSLIGVREQFF. Combining the CDR3 with reference TRBV7-2 and TRBJ2-1 gives the whole variable domain GAGVSQSPSNKVTEKGKDVELRCDPISGHTALYWYRQSLGQGLEFLIYFQGNSAPDKSGLPSDRFSAERTGGSVSTLTIQRTQQEDSAVYLCASSLIGVREQFFGPGTRLTVL.

In this sample, this clonotype turned up a few times. The genes are TRBV7-3 and TRBJ2-2; 11 nucleotides match TRBD2. The CDR3 is 16 residues long. The V and J ends lost 6 bases and 1 base, in that order; junction bases with no gene match: 4. Germline CDR1 reads SGHTA; CDR2 reads FQGTGA. In nucleotides, the CDR3 is TGTGCCAGCAGACCGACTAGCGGGGTGAACACCGGGGAGCTGTTTTTT. Translated: CASRPTSGVNTGELFF.

This clonotype was detected a few times. J is TRBJ2-3 and V is TRBV25-1, with TRBD1 as a possible D gene (5 bases). The CDR3 sequence is 12 residues long. V was clipped by 8 bases and J by 6 bases, with 12 bases between them. CDR1 MGHDK and CDR2 SYGVNS come from the germline V gene. The CDR3 region is CASVTPGDTQYF. The CDR3 nucleotides read TGTGCCAGCGTAACCCCAGGGGATACGCAGTATTTT.

The count of this clonotype is one. The junction shows a germline mismatch at one end, possibly a read error. The V call is TRBV28, the J call TRBJ2-3; TRBD2 might be the D (5 bases). Germline V gene data show CDR1 as MDHEN and CDR2 as SYDVKM. The CDR3 is 14 residues long. The CDR3 bases are TGTGACAGCAGTTTCCCGGGGAGCACAGATACGCAGTATTTT. It is translated as CDSSFPGSTDTQYF.

This clonotype has only a few counts. The gene calls are TRBV7-9 and TRBJ1-1, with TRBD1 matching 7 bases. V was clipped by 3 bases and J by 4 bases; unmatched bases: 8. Germline CDR1 SEHNR, CDR2 FQNEAQ (reference sequence). The CDR3 loop spans 15 amino acids. This chain's CDR3 is CASSLDTGAGTEAFF. The CDR3 DNA is TGTGCCAGCAGCTTGGATACAGGGGCGGGCACTGAAGCTTTCTTT.

The chain joins TRBV6-5 to TRBJ1-1, with unresolved D. This CDR3 region has 14 residues. CDR1 and CDR2 from the germline V gene are MNHEY and SVGAGI. Deletions cut 2 bases from V and 1 base from J, with 8 bases between. The DNA of the CDR3 is TGTGCCAGCAGTTACAGGACTTCGAACACTGAAGCTTTCTTT. It specifies CASSYRTSNTEAFF.

The chain carries TRBV5-5 and TRBJ2-7; D is unclear. Germline CDR1 reads SGHKS; CDR2 reads YYEKEE (reference sequence). The CDR3 is 14 amino acids. V was trimmed by 2 bases and J by 3 bases, leaving 12 bases between them. CDR3 coding DNA: TGTGCCAGCAGCTTCACGTCCGGGCTCTACGAGCAGTACTTC. It yields the protein CASSFTSGLYEQYF.

This chain connects TRBV12-3 or TRBV12-4 to TRBJ1-6; no definite D call. This CDR3 is built from 14 residues. The ends were cut back, 3 bases at V and 7 bases at J, with 10 bases in the middle. CDR3 residues: CASSFLAANSPLHF. CDR3 nucleotides: TGTGCCAGCAGTTTCCTAGCGGCGAATTCACCCCTCCACTTT.

This clonotype was seen a handful of times. The chain is built from TRBV7-6 and TRBJ2-1, with 12 positions matching TRBD2. J was trimmed by 5 bases and V by 1 base; bases with no gene match: 3. This CDR3 spans 16 amino acids. Germline V gene sequence: CDR1 SGHVS, CDR2 FNYEAQ. The DNA of the CDR3 is TGTGCCAGCAGCTTAGGGACTAGCGGGAAACACAATGAGCAGTTCTTC. This translates into CASSLGTSGKHNEQFF. The variable domain in full, with the rest retrieved from reference TRBV7-6 and TRBJ2-1, is GAGVSQSPRYKVTKRGQDVALRCDPISGHVSLYWYRQALGQGPEFLTYFNYEAQQDKSGLPNDRFSAERPEGSISTLTIQRTEQRDSAMYRCASSLGTSGKHNEQFFGPGTRLTVL.

The chain carries TRBV13 and TRBJ2-7; possibly TRBD2 for D (6 bases). Per germline, CDR1 PRHDT and CDR2 FYEKMQ (reference sequence). The CDR3 has 15 amino acids. Trimming left V 7 bases short and J 6 bases short, with 22 bases between. The CDR3 loop reads CASIPHHIGRGEQYF. CDR3 bases: TGTGCCAGCATCCCTCACCATATCGGGAGAGGCGAGCAGTACTTC.

This clonotype showed up just a few times. The V and J genes are TRBV12-5 and TRBJ2-5; no firm D call. With 9 bases removed from V and 3 bases from J, the gap between germline ends came to 11 bases. CDR1 and CDR2 (germline): LGHNT, FRNRAP. The CDR3 is made up of 12 amino acids. The CDR3 sequence is CASKGLEETQYF. As DNA, the CDR3 is TGTGCTAGCAAAGGGTTAGAAGAGACCCAGTACTTC.

This clonotype was observed a handful of times. This chain uses TRBV27 with TRBJ1-2; the match to TRBD1 covers 10 bases. Trimming removed 3 bases from V and 8 bases from J; junction bases left unmatched: 6. This CDR3 has 14 amino acids. Looked up from germline, CDR1 is MNHEY and CDR2 is SMNVEV (reference sequence). The CDR3 spells CASSFRDRGGGYTF. CDR3 nucleotides: TGTGCCAGCAGTTTCCGGGACAGGGGAGGAGGCTACACCTTC.

This clonotype was picked up a small number of times. The chain uses TRBV9 and TRBJ2-7; D call uncertain. CDR1 is SGDLS, CDR2 YYNGEE, per germline. This CDR3 is 14 amino acids long. Trimming shortened V by 3 bases and J by 2 bases, and 12 bases separated the two germline ends. The CDR3 bases are TGTGCCAGCAGCGCCATGACTCCAACCTACGAGCAGTACTTC. Amino acids: CASSAMTPTYEQYF.

Worth noting for this clonotype: Germline and junction disagree at one end, which may indicate a read error. The V gene is TRBV20-1, the J gene TRBJ1-2; possible D gene TRBD1, 6 bases. The length of the CDR3 is 14 residues. CDR1 and CDR2 (germline): DFQATT, SNEGSKA (reference sequence). The DNA for the CDR3 is TGCAGTGCTAGAGCTATCGAATGGGGGCATGGCTACCCCTTC. It codes for CSARAIEWGHGYPF.

This clonotype was observed a handful of times. The chain carries TRBV10-1 and TRBJ2-1, with 9 positions matching TRBD2. The CDR3 contains 17 residues. After removal of 3 bases from V and 1 base from J, the junction contained 7 bases not matched to a gene. Germline CDR1 is WNHNN and CDR2 is SYGVQD (reference sequence). In DNA form, the CDR3 reads TGCGCCAGCAGTGATAGTTTGACTAGCGGTTCCTACAATGAGCAGTTCTTC. Encoded protein: CASSDSLTSGSYNEQFF.

This rearrangement joins TRBV5-6 to TRBJ2-3, with D possibly TRBD2 on 5 matching bases. The CDR3 spans 14 residues. Germline loops: CDR1 SGHDT, CDR2 YYEEEE. V was shortened by 5 bases and J by 4 bases, with 14 bases between the two germline ends. The CDR3 coding sequence is TGTGCCAGCAGTTTGCTAGAGGGCCCAGATACGCAGTATTTT. Translating gives CASSLLEGPDTQYF.

The rearrangement joins TRBV7-6 to TRBJ1-5; 7 positions agree with TRBD1. Germline loops: CDR1 SGHVS, CDR2 FNYEAQ. This CDR3 has 12 amino acids. V trimming: 4 bases; J trimming: 6 bases; junction bases outside the gene matches: 0. CDR3 bases: TGTGCCAGCAGCTCAGGGGGTCAGCCCCAGCATTTT. This translates into CASSSGGQPQHF. The full variable domain, with the rest looked up from reference TRBV7-6 and TRBJ1-5, is GAGVSQSPRYKVTKRGQDVALRCDPISGHVSLYWYRQALGQGPEFLTYFNYEAQQDKSGLPNDRFSAERPEGSISTLTIQRTEQRDSAMYRCASSSGGQPQHFGDGTRLSIL.

Only a few counts were recorded for this clonotype. The J gene is TRBJ2-2, the V gene TRBV5-1, with TRBD2 matching 12 bases. CDR1 SGHRS and CDR2 YFSETQ come from the germline V gene. The V gene end was trimmed by 2 bases and the J gene end by 9 bases; junction bases not matched to a gene: 8. CDR3 length: 16 residues. The CDR3 protein is CASSLPGLAGVRELFF. Here the CDR3 DNA reads TGCGCCAGCAGCTTACCGGGACTAGCGGGTGTCAGGGAGCTGTTTTTT.

This clonotype has only a few counts. As DNA, the CDR3 is TGTGCCAGCAGCCAAGGGCTACTAGCGGGAGATACCGGGGAGCTGTTTTTT. It is translated as CASSQGLLAGDTGELFF. The chain links TRBV4-2 to TRBJ2-2; 11 nucleotides line up with TRBD2. This CDR3 is built from 17 residues. Germline CDR1 is LGHNA and CDR2 is YNFKEQ. V lost 1 base to trimming and J lost 5 bases; unmatched junction nucleotides: 6.

This clonotype was seen more than once but under ten times. This rearrangement joins TRBV4-1 to TRBJ2-1; 9 bases match TRBD2. Per the germline V gene, CDR1 is MGHRA and CDR2 is YSYEKL. V gave up 2 bases and J gave up 6 bases; unmatched junction bases: 8. CDR3 length: 16 amino acids. CDR3: CASSQFSGSLGNEQFF. CDR3 bases: TGCGCCAGCAGCCAATTTAGCGGGAGTTTGGGCAATGAGCAGTTCTTC.